These 10 T cell receptor beta chains came from one sample sequenced in a study of T cell changes during pregnancy in multiple sclerosis. TCRdb's table, derived via immunoSEQ multiplex PCR, lists solely in-frame clones and lacks some. Among more than 65,000 clones listed, 90% to 95% were seen once. This specimen was peripheral blood, taken in the second trimester of pregnancy. These TCRs come from a female donor with multiple sclerosis, enrolled in a pregnancy study.

The gene calls are TRBV9 and TRBJ1-2; D remains ambiguous. The germline V gene encodes CDR1 SGDLS and CDR2 YYNGEE. CDR3 length equals 12 residues. The V end lost 0 bases, the J end lost 8 bases, and 8 bases lay between the germline ends. The CDR3 DNA reads TGTGCCAGCAGCGTAGGGCCAGGAGGCTACACCTTC. Translation gives CASSVGPGGYTF.

The rearrangement links TRBV12-2 to TRBJ1-5. TRBV12-2 is a pseudogene. This CDR3 comprises 17 residues. CDR3 residues: CASRLGLWGTPDQPQHF. CDR3 DNA sequence: TGTGCAAGTCGCTTAGGACTCTGGGGGACTCCCGATCAGCCCCAGCATTTT.

CDR3 nucleotides: TGTGCCAGCAGCTCCGGACTAGCGAGTGATACGCAGTATTTT. It codes for CASSSGLASDTQYF. This chain joins TRBV28 and TRBJ2-3; 9 bases are a match to TRBD2. Trimming cost V 6 bases and J 6 bases; bases outside gene matches: 7. CDR3 size: 14 residues. Per the germline V gene, CDR1 is MDHEN and CDR2 is SYDVKM.

This clone was seen a single time. The J gene is TRBJ1-4, the V gene TRBV4-1; D is uncertain. V dropped 1 base and J dropped 0 bases, with 6 bases sitting between them. The CDR3 runs to 15 residues. Germline CDR1 reads MGHRA; CDR2 reads YSYEKL. The CDR3 sequence: CASSQVVSTNEKLFF. CDR3 sequence (DNA): TGCGCCAGCAGCCAAGTAGTTTCAACTAATGAAAAACTGTTTTTT.

This chain links TRBV27 with TRBJ1-2; a possible D gene is TRBD1 (5 bases). Germline CDR1 reads MNHEY; CDR2 reads SMNVEV (reference sequence). Trimming stripped 2 bases from V and 7 bases from J, with 11 bases between. The CDR3 sequence is 13 residues long. The CDR3 DNA reads TGTGCCAGCAGTTTAGACAGCTTCTCTGGCTACACCTTC. Translation gives CASSLDSFSGYTF.

This clone appeared a single time. The rearrangement uses TRBV5-1 and TRBJ2-7; D is unclear. Trimming removed 0 bases from V and 0 bases from J, with 4 bases in between. The CDR3 sequence is 13 residues long. Germline-derived CDR1 and CDR2 are SGHRS and YFSETQ. The DNA of the CDR3 is TGCGCCAGCAGCTTGGACACCTCCTACGAGCAGTACTTC. Translating gives CASSLDTSYEQYF. Supplemented by reference TRBV5-1 and TRBJ2-7, the full variable domain reads KAGVTQTPRYLIKTRGQQVTLSCSPISGHRSVSWYQQTPGQGLQFLFEYFSETQRNKGNFPGRFSGRQFSNSRSEMNVSTLELGDSALYLCASSLDTSYEQYFGPGTRLTVT.

The chain couples TRBV7-3 to TRBJ2-6, with D possibly TRBD1 on 5 matching bases. Germline V lookup: CDR1 SGHTA, CDR2 FQGTGA. The CDR3 is made up of 14 amino acids. Trimming removed 5 bases at V and 1 base at J, with 6 bases between. Written as DNA, the CDR3 is TGTGCCAGCAGCCCAGGGTCTGGGGCCAACGTCCTGACTTTC. Translating gives CASSPGSGANVLTF.

The gene calls are TRBV9 and TRBJ2-2, with D tentatively TRBD2 (5 bases). V gave up 1 base and J gave up 0 bases, with 10 bases separating them. Germline lookup yields CDR1 SGDLS and CDR2 YYNGEE. The length of the CDR3 is 16 residues. CDR3 in amino acids: CASSVLPGTNTGELFF. The CDR3 DNA sequence: TGTGCCAGCAGCGTACTCCCGGGAACGAACACCGGGGAGCTGTTTTTT.

This chain links TRBV7-9 with TRBJ2-7; D remains ambiguous. V dropped 8 bases and J dropped 2 bases, with 10 bases sitting between them. The CDR3 consists of 12 residues. Per the germline V gene, CDR1 is SEHNR and CDR2 is FQNEAQ (reference sequence). The CDR3 DNA follows: TGTGCCAGCGATCTAGGTCCCTACGAGCAGTACTTC. Translating it yields CASDLGPYEQYF. Full variable domain (rest looked up from reference TRBV7-9 and TRBJ2-7): DTGVSQNPRHKITKRGQNVTFRCDPISEHNRLYWYRQTLGQGPEFLTYFQNEAQLEKSRLLSDRFSAERPKGSFSTLEIQRTEQGDSAMYLCASDLGPYEQYFGPGTRLTVT.

The rearrangement links TRBV19 to TRBJ2-2, with TRBD1 matching 8 bases. This CDR3 is 15 amino acids long. J gave up 5 bases and V 7 bases, and 9 bases lay outside the gene matches. CDR1 is LNHDA and CDR2 is SQIVND in the germline V gene (reference sequence). The DNA for the CDR3 is TGTGCCAGTAAGGAGGGACAGGCCGGAACCGGGGAGCTGTTTTTT. Translation gives CASKEGQAGTGELFF.